These T cell receptor beta chains were read from a single sample in a study of shared clonotypes between healthy human individuals. Data came from immunoSEQ multiplex PCR; TCRdb stores just in-frame clones and leaves some out. The data contain some 740,000 clones, roughly 92% of them seen just once; the ten biggest clones take up 20% to 30%. Sequencing was carried out using naive CD8+ T cells sorted from blood. These receptors came from a man aged 30 to 39 in good health. CDR3s include the opening cysteine and the closing phenylalanine or tryptophan. D genes are given only for firm matches. Clone size, where shown, is once, few, many, or a class for clones that have expanded.

D gene | J gene | V gene | clone size | CDR3 protein | CDR3 DNA
TRBD2 | TRBJ2-7 | TRBV6-1 | . | CASSDPIRTSGVYEQYF | TGTGCCAGCAGTGACCCAATAAGGACTAGCGGAGTCTACGAGCAGTACTTC
. | TRBJ2-5 | TRBV9 | . | CASSDQETQYF | TGTGCCAGCAGCGACCAAGAGACCCAGTACTTC
. | TRBJ2-2 | TRBV27 | once | CASSSGRGLTGELFF | TGTGCCAGCAGTTCCGGACGGGGTTTAACCGGGGAGCTGTTTTTT
TRBD1 | TRBJ1-3 | TRBV15 | . | CATSRERTGSGNTIYF | TGTGCCACCAGCAGAGAACGGACAGGGTCTGGAAACACCATATATTTT
TRBD1 | TRBJ1-5 | TRBV5-8 | once | CASSSDRGAQPQHF | TGTGCCAGCAGCTCCGACAGGGGGGCTCAGCCCCAGCATTTT
. | TRBJ2-1 | TRBV10-3 | . | CAISDPQDSYNEQFF | TGTGCCATCAGTGATCCCCAAGACTCCTACAATGAGCAGTTCTTC
. | TRBJ2-7 | TRBV6-4 | . | CASSDSSKWDACYEQYF | TGTGCCAGCAGTGACTCCTCGAAATGGGACGCTTGCTACGAGCAGTACTTC
. | TRBJ1-2 | TRBV29-1 | . | CSVPERGFNYGYTF | TGCAGCGTGCCTGAGCGGGGATTCAACTATGGCTACACCTTC
TRBD2 | TRBJ2-1 | TRBV28 | . | CASSLGLGASGSSRRDEQFF | TGTGCCAGCAGTTTAGGGTTGGGGGCTAGCGGGAGTTCCCGGAGAGATGAGCAGTTCTTC
TRBD2 | TRBJ2-2 | TRBV11-1 | . | CASSLIAGNTGELFF | TGTGCCAGCAGCTTAATAGCGGGGAACACCGGGGAGCTGTTTTTT
TRBD2 | TRBJ2-1 | TRBV27 | . | CASSSLLAGGGIGEQFF | TGTGCCAGCAGTTCCCTGCTAGCGGGAGGTGGGATTGGTGAGCAGTTCTTC
. | TRBJ2-7 | TRBV29-1 | . | CSATTGTKYEQYF | TGCAGCGCTACTACCGGGACGAAGTACGAGCAGTACTTC
. | TRBJ1-2 | TRBV4-1 | . | CASSHYAGSYGYTF | TGCGCCAGCAGCCACTACGCAGGGAGCTATGGCTACACCTTC
TRBD1 | TRBJ1-5 | TRBV28 | . | CASSPRTGINQPQHF | TGTGCCAGCAGCCCGAGGACAGGAATAAATCAGCCCCAGCATTTT